What follows are 8 T cell receptor beta chains derived from one specimen sequenced in a study of shared clonotypes between healthy human individuals. Repertoires were generated with immunoSEQ multiplex PCR, while TCRdb's copy carries only in-frame clones and drops some. The table records 2 million to 2.5 million clones, 85% to 95% of them present only once. Sequencing used naive CD4+ T cells from PBMCs. The subset denotes: CD45RA+ positively selected. Receptors originate from a young man in good health. Some clones in this sample may be carry-over from other donors' samples.

The gene calls are TRBV28 and TRBJ2-7; unclear D gene. The CDR3 has 12 amino acids. The germline V gene encodes CDR1 MDHEN and CDR2 SYDVKM. V lost 5 bases and J 9 bases, leaving 14 bases between the germline ends. CDR3 sequence reads: CASSPDPPGQYF. The CDR3 DNA reads as TGTGCCAGCAGTCCAGACCCGCCGGGGCAGTACTTC.

The rearrangement uses TRBV18 and TRBJ2-7; D uncertain. The CDR3 sequence is 13 residues long. Germline loops: CDR1 KGHSH, CDR2 LQKENI. The V and J ends lost 1 base and 5 bases respectively, with 9 bases between them. CDR3 sequence (DNA): TGTGCCAGCTCACCACTGAGTCTCGACGAGCAGTACTTC. As protein: CASSPLSLDEQYF.

The chain couples TRBV5-6 to TRBJ2-3, with TRBD2 identical over 9 bases. CDR1 SGHDT and CDR2 YYEEEE come from the germline V gene. The CDR3 runs to 14 residues. Unmatched junction bases numbered 4, after V lost 5 bases and J lost 3 bases. The CDR3 DNA follows: TGTGCCAGCAGTTCGGGACTAGCAACAGATACGCAGTATTTT. As protein: CASSSGLATDTQYF.

The chain joins TRBV5-1 to TRBJ2-2; D remains unclear. The germline V gene encodes CDR1 SGHRS and CDR2 YFSETQ. V was cut by 0 bases and J by 4 bases, with 4 bases left in between. CDR3 length: 13 amino acids. CDR3 coding DNA: TGCGCCAGCAGCTTGGGGTTCACCGGGGAGCTGTTTTTT. This codes for CASSLGFTGELFF.

The V and J genes are TRBV15 and TRBJ1-5; a possible D gene is TRBD1 (5 bases). Germline CDR1 is LNHNV and CDR2 is YYDKDF (reference sequence). CDR3 length equals 14 residues. V gave up 0 bases and J gave up 3 bases, with 6 bases separating them. The CDR3 bases are TGTGCCACCAGCAGAGACAGGGCCAATCAGCCCCAGCATTTT. This codes for CATSRDRANQPQHF.

The V call is TRBV11-2, the J call TRBJ2-2; 13 bases are a match to TRBD2. From germline, CDR1 is SGHAT and CDR2 FQNNGV. The CDR3 has 16 residues. Trimming took 5 bases from V and 3 from J; bases not matched to a gene: 3. CDR3 nucleotide sequence: TGTGCCAGCAGCCCGGGACTAGCGGGACACACCGGGGAGCTGTTTTTT. The encoded protein is CASSPGLAGHTGELFF.

The chain joins TRBV2 to TRBJ2-5; D might be TRBD2 (6 bases). Per germline, CDR1 SNHLY and CDR2 FYNNEI. The CDR3 loop spans 15 amino acids. With 8 bases removed from V and 5 bases from J, the gap between germline ends came to 21 bases. The CDR3 DNA is TGTGCCAGCTCACCGCTGCGGGGAACTGGGGAGACCCAGTACTTC. Residues: CASSPLRGTGETQYF.

The chain carries TRBV11-2 and TRBJ2-7, with 8 bases that match TRBD1. The CDR3 has 15 amino acids. Germline loops: CDR1 SGHAT, CDR2 FQNNGV. Unmatched junction bases numbered 2, after V lost 1 base and J lost 0 bases. In nucleotides, the CDR3 is TGTGCCAGCAGCTTAGGGACAGGGTTCTCCTACGAGCAGTACTTC. It specifies CASSLGTGFSYEQYF.